These 24 T cell receptor beta chains share one sample of origin, sequenced in a study of beta chain features in type 1 diabetes. Study observations and caveats: TCRB CDR3 length was moderately but significantly reduced in all four CD4+ subsets of Type 1 diabetes patients.

The antigens for these receptors are not known. Expressed TCRB transcripts were sequenced, since all the RNA that had been isolated was reverse transcribed. The repertoire was sequenced with immunoSEQ multiplex PCR; TCRdb's copy has only in-frame clones and lacks some. The sample has 300,000 to 450,000 clones, roughly 12% seen once. Sequencing was carried out using naive CD4+ T cells from blood. The origin of the receptors is a woman in her late teens or twenties with type 1 diabetes.

In this sample, this clone turned up a few times. This chain connects TRBV19 to TRBJ2-7; D possibly corresponds to TRBD2 (5 bases). The V and J ends lost 3 bases and 3 bases respectively, with 12 bases between them. The CDR3 spans 14 residues. CDR1 is LNHDA, CDR2 SQIVND, per germline (reference sequence). The CDR3 DNA follows: TGTGCCAGTAGTATCAGGACTCTCCGCTACGAGCAGTACTTC. It codes for CASSIRTLRYEQYF.

This clone has more than one count but fewer than ten. V gene TRBV7-9 combines with J gene TRBJ1-2; D gene ambiguous. The germline V gene encodes CDR1 SEHNR and CDR2 FQNEAQ (reference sequence). Deletions cut 7 bases from V and 0 bases from J, with 15 bases between. The CDR3 runs to 15 residues. The DNA for the CDR3 is TGTGCCAGCACCCCAACAACCACATCTAACTATGGCTACACCTTC. This codes for CASTPTTTSNYGYTF.

This clone was counted between two and nine times. The chain recombines TRBV14 with TRBJ2-7, with TRBD2 identical over 8 bases. This CDR3 region has 14 residues. CDR1 is SGHDN, CDR2 FVKESK, per germline. Trimming removed 5 bases from V and 4 bases from J; junction bases left unmatched: 7. The CDR3 protein is CASSFAGGPYEQYF. The CDR3 DNA reads as TGTGCCAGCAGCTTCGCGGGGGGCCCATACGAGCAGTACTTC.

This clone appeared a few times. The J gene is TRBJ2-3, the V gene TRBV7-3; the D is unclear. The V and J ends lost 8 bases and 2 bases respectively, with 5 bases between them. This CDR3 is 11 amino acids long. Germline loops: CDR1 SGHTA, CDR2 FQGTGA. The CDR3 spells CASGNTDTQYF. The CDR3 bases are TGTGCCAGCGGCAACACAGATACGCAGTATTTT.

This clone was found a few times. The chain recombines TRBV4-2 with TRBJ2-1, with D tentatively TRBD2 (6 bases). The CDR3 consists of 16 residues. Trimming took off 4 bases at V and 3 bases at J, with 16 bases between the two ends. Germline V gene sequence: CDR1 LGHNA, CDR2 YNFKEQ. For the CDR3, the DNA is TGTGCCAGCAGCCGATCAGGGCAAGCGGGCTACAATGAGCAGTTCTTC. Amino acids: CASSRSGQAGYNEQFF.

The V and J genes are TRBV27 and TRBJ1-3; no reliable D call. Germline CDR1 and CDR2: MNHEY and SMNVEV (reference sequence). The CDR3 loop spans 14 amino acids. The V gene lost 5 bases and the J gene lost 0 bases, with 8 bases spanning the gap. CDR3 in amino acids: CASSGHASGNTIYF. The CDR3 DNA sequence: TGTGCCAGCAGTGGCCATGCCTCTGGAAACACCATATATTTT.

The table lists this clone with a few counts. The chain couples TRBV15 to TRBJ2-7, with a weak D call TRBD2 (7 bases). Per germline, CDR1 LNHNV and CDR2 YYDKDF (reference sequence). V dropped 3 bases and J dropped 0 bases, with 18 bases sitting between them. The CDR3 extends over 17 amino acids. The DNA for the CDR3 is TGTGCCACCAGCAGTGACACAGGGACTACCTTCTCCTACGAGCAGTACTTC. It translates to CATSSDTGTTFSYEQYF.

This clone was observed a handful of times. The V gene is TRBV29-1, the J gene TRBJ2-7, with TRBD2 identical over 13 bases. Unmatched junction bases numbered 5, after V lost 7 bases and J lost 2 bases. Germline CDR1 and CDR2: SQVTM and ANQGSEA. The CDR3 spans 14 residues. DNA of the CDR3: TGCAGCGCTACGGGACTAGCGGGGACCTACGAGCAGTACTTC. It translates to CSATGLAGTYEQYF.

In its sample, this clone was seen a few times. The chain couples TRBV19 to TRBJ2-3; TRBD1 is a possible D gene (7 bases). This CDR3 comprises 14 residues. The V end was cut by 5 bases, the J end by 6 bases, with 15 bases between. Looked up from germline, CDR1 is LNHDA and CDR2 is SQIVND (reference sequence). Written as DNA, the CDR3 is TGTGCCAGTAGTCCTCGCCCAGGGGGGGATACGCAGTATTTT. The encoded protein is CASSPRPGGDTQYF.

The chain joins TRBV29-1 to TRBJ1-1, with D possibly TRBD1 on 5 matching bases. This CDR3 has 11 residues. V was clipped by 7 bases and J by 6 bases, with 12 bases between them. Germline V gene lookup returns CDR1 SQVTM and CDR2 ANQGSEA. DNA for the CDR3: TGCAGCGCCCAATGGGGGGCTGAAGCTTTCTTT. This gives the protein CSAQWGAEAFF.

The chain carries TRBV6-6 and TRBJ2-5; 9 nucleotides line up with TRBD1. With V trimmed by 6 bases and J by 5 bases, 7 bases remained unmatched. CDR1 and CDR2 from the germline V gene are MNHNY and SVGAGI (reference sequence). The CDR3 spans 14 residues. The CDR3 region has the DNA TGTGCCAGCAGACCACAGGGGGCCGGGGAGACCCAGTACTTC. It encodes CASRPQGAGETQYF.

The rearrangement links TRBV29-1 to TRBJ2-7, with D possibly being TRBD1 (6 bases). The CDR3 is 10 residues long. CDR1 SQVTM and CDR2 ANQGSEA come from the germline V gene. In DNA, the CDR3 is TGCAGAAAGGGGGTCGACGAGCAGTACTTC. Translating gives CRKGVDEQYF.

The chain employs TRBV5-6 and TRBJ2-2; no firm D call. V lost 3 bases to trimming and J lost 4 bases, with 13 bases between them. Germline loops: CDR1 SGHDT, CDR2 YYEEEE. CDR3 size: 15 residues. CDR3 nucleotide sequence: TGTGCCAGCAGCTCGGGTCTTCACTCCACCGGGGAGCTGTTTTTT. This codes for CASSSGLHSTGELFF.

This clone was found a few times. The V call is TRBV2, the J call TRBJ2-7; no definite D call. CDR3 size: 12 residues. Per germline, CDR1 SNHLY and CDR2 FYNNEI. The V end lost 6 bases, the J end lost 5 bases, and 11 bases lay between the germline ends. CDR3 coding DNA: TGTGCCAGCAGGCCCTCTAGAAACGAGCAGTACTTC. This gives the protein CASRPSRNEQYF.

This chain links TRBV30 with TRBJ1-2; D ambiguous. CDR1 GTSNPN and CDR2 SVGIG come from the germline V gene (reference sequence). The length of the CDR3 is 10 residues. Between the trimmed V and J ends, which lost 7 bases and 4 bases, there was a span of 7 bases. The CDR3 is CASQFYGYTF. For the CDR3, the DNA is TGTGCCTCACAGTTCTATGGCTACACCTTC.

V is TRBV7-2 and J is TRBJ2-6; D is perhaps TRBD2 (5 bases). The germline V gene encodes CDR1 SGHTA and CDR2 FQGNSA. This CDR3 has 15 amino acids. V was cut by 7 bases and J by 7 bases, with 17 bases left in between. CDR3: CASNMRLALANVLTF. The CDR3 DNA reads TGTGCCAGCAACATGAGGCTAGCCCTAGCCAACGTCCTGACTTTC.

The rearrangement joins TRBV5-1 to TRBJ2-5; possible D gene TRBD1, 6 bases. Germline-derived CDR1 and CDR2 are SGHRS and YFSETQ. The V and J ends lost 0 bases and 4 bases respectively, with 19 bases between them. This CDR3 region has 17 residues. The CDR3 sequence is CASSLGDTWTVGETQYF. CDR3 DNA: TGCGCCAGCAGCTTGGGAGACACCTGGACAGTGGGAGAGACCCAGTACTTC.

This clone was detected a few times. V is TRBV2 and J is TRBJ1-5, with D possibly being TRBD1 (6 bases). Germline V gene lookup returns CDR1 SNHLY and CDR2 FYNNEI. CDR3 length equals 15 residues. Written as DNA, the CDR3 is TGTGCAGAGCAGGGCTTTGGACAGAGCAATCAGCCCCAGCATTTT. It encodes CAEQGFGQSNQPQHF. The variable domain in full, completed from reference TRBV2 and TRBJ1-5, reads EPEVTQTPSHQVTQMGQEVILRCVPISNHLYFYWYRQILGQKVEFLVSFYNNEISEKSEIFDDQFSVERPDGSNFTLKIRSTKLEDSAMYFCAEQGFGQSNQPQHFGDGTRLSIL.

In this sample, this clone turned up a few times. The chain recombines TRBV29-1 with TRBJ1-2; unclear D gene. This CDR3 has 10 residues. Germline V CDR1 and CDR2: SQVTM, ANQGSEA. V lost 3 bases and J 6 bases, leaving 5 bases between the germline ends. The CDR3: CSVERDGYTF. The DNA of the CDR3 is TGCAGCGTTGAGCGGGATGGCTACACCTTC.

This clone was seen more than once but under ten times. The rearrangement joins TRBV29-1 to TRBJ1-1, with a tentative D call TRBD1 (6 bases). Germline loops: CDR1 SQVTM, CDR2 ANQGSEA. The V and J ends lost 6 bases and 2 bases respectively, with 10 bases between them. This CDR3 spans 12 amino acids. The CDR3 nucleotides are TGCAGCGTAAAACAGGGAAACACTGAAGCTTTCTTT. Its translation is CSVKQGNTEAFF.

The V and J genes are TRBV7-6 and TRBJ1-2; perhaps TRBD1 as D (5 bases). The CDR3 consists of 13 residues. Looked up from germline, CDR1 is SGHVS and CDR2 is FNYEAQ. V lost 6 bases to trimming and J lost 10 bases, with 18 bases between them. The CDR3 DNA follows: TGTGCCAGCAGTCACTTTGACAGTCGATACTACACCTTC. Protein: CASSHFDSRYYTF.

This clone has more than one count but fewer than ten. The J gene is TRBJ1-2, the V gene TRBV29-1; 9 nucleotides align to TRBD1. The CDR3 has 13 residues. V was clipped by 6 bases and J by 4 bases; unmatched bases: 6. From germline, CDR1 is SQVTM and CDR2 ANQGSEA. CDR3 coding DNA: TGCAGCGTCGGTATGACAGGGGGCTATGGCTACACCTTC. Translation: CSVGMTGGYGYTF.

This clone was seen a few times. The J gene is TRBJ1-5, the V gene TRBV18; D call uncertain. The CDR3 contains 15 residues. V lost 6 bases, J lost 1 base, and 13 bases lay in between. CDR1 is KGHSH, CDR2 LQKENI, per germline. CDR3 nucleotide sequence: TGTGCCAGCTCCCCGGCGACCGGGAGCAATCAGCCCCAGCATTTT. It translates to CASSPATGSNQPQHF.

The chain links TRBV19 to TRBJ2-1; TRBD2 matches at 12 bases. CDR3 size: 15 residues. Trimming at V came to 6 bases and at J to 5 bases, leaving 5 bases not matched to a gene. CDR1 is LNHDA and CDR2 is SQIVND in the germline V gene (reference sequence). In DNA, the CDR3 is TGTGCCAGTAGAAGCGGACTAGCGGGGCACAATGAGCAGTTCTTC. Translating gives CASRSGLAGHNEQFF.